Presented here are 24 T cell receptor beta chains from one specimen sequenced in a study of T cell responses to AZD1222 COVID-19 vaccine. Data came from immunoSEQ multiplex PCR; TCRdb stores just in-frame clones and leaves some out. The sample records over 110,000 clones, about 90% being singletons. Sequencing was performed on peripheral blood, taken 28 days after the second AZD1222 dose. These TCRs come from an adult who received the AZD1222 COVID-19 vaccine.

The V gene is TRBV4-1, the J gene TRBJ1-3, with unresolved D. This CDR3 comprises 17 residues. CDR1 is MGHRA and CDR2 is YSYEKL in the germline V gene. Trimming took 4 bases from V and 0 from J, leaving 16 bases between them. CDR3 DNA sequence: TGCGCCAGCAGCCCAAAGGCGAGCGACTACTCTGGAAACACCATATATTTT. It yields the protein CASSPKASDYSGNTIYF.

This sequence joins TRBV6-5 and TRBJ2-2; D gene unclear. The V end lost 5 bases, the J end lost 5 bases, and 12 bases lay between the germline ends. Germline V gene lookup returns CDR1 MNHEY and CDR2 SVGAGI. The CDR3 spans 14 residues. The CDR3 region is CASSRSRLTGELFF. The CDR3 DNA is TGTGCCAGCAGTCGGAGCAGGTTAACCGGGGAGCTGTTTTTT.

V usage is TRBV2 and J usage is TRBJ1-1; D is perhaps TRBD1 (6 bases). V was clipped by 4 bases and J by 10 bases, with 16 bases between them. Germline V lookup: CDR1 SNHLY, CDR2 FYNNEI. The CDR3 spans 13 residues. CDR3 in DNA: TGTGCCAGCAGTGGAAAAGGGACAAGCCGAGCTTTCTTT. It translates to CASSGKGTSRAFF.

The chain has TRBV29-1 and TRBJ1-2; tentatively, D is TRBD1 (5 bases). The CDR3 runs 16 residues. The V end was cut by 3 bases, the J end by 1 base, with 18 bases between. The germline V gene has CDR1 SQVTM and CDR2 ANQGSEA. CDR3 bases: TGCAGCGTTGACCTAACGGACATGCCCTATAACTATGGCTACACCTTC. This encodes CSVDLTDMPYNYGYTF.

This clone was picked up one time. This chain connects TRBV5-1 to TRBJ1-3; D remains ambiguous. With 4 bases removed from V and 0 bases from J, the gap between germline ends came to 14 bases. CDR3 size: 16 residues. Germline V gene sequence: CDR1 SGHRS, CDR2 YFSETQ. For the CDR3, the DNA is TGCGCCAGCAGCCCTGTTCCCAGACCCTCTGGAAACACCATATATTTT. As protein: CASSPVPRPSGNTIYF.

CDR3 sequence reads: CASSPGGDAFF. CDR3 DNA: TGTGCCAGTAGTCCAGGGGGCGACGCTTTCTTT. The V call is TRBV19, the J call TRBJ1-1; 8 bases align to TRBD1. The germline gives CDR1 LNHDA, CDR2 SQIVND (reference sequence). The CDR3 contains 11 residues. The J segment lost 11 bases and the V segment lost 5 bases, leaving 4 bases of the junction unmatched.

The V gene is TRBV10-3, the J gene TRBJ1-1; D unclear. Trimming removed 7 bases from V and 0 bases from J, with 9 bases in between. Germline CDR1 reads ENHRY; CDR2 reads SYGVKD. The CDR3 spans 13 residues. Written as DNA, the CDR3 is TGTGCCATCAAAACGGAAATGAACACTGAAGCTTTCTTT. The encoded protein is CAIKTEMNTEAFF.

This chain uses TRBV29-1 with TRBJ2-3, with unresolved D. The CDR3 is made up of 12 amino acids. Between the trimmed V and J ends, which lost 4 bases and 2 bases, there was a span of 7 bases. Germline V gene lookup returns CDR1 SQVTM and CDR2 ANQGSEA. The CDR3 DNA reads as TGCAGCGTTGCGAGAGACACAGATACGCAGTATTTT. It codes for CSVARDTDTQYF.

The chain recombines TRBV7-8 with TRBJ2-7, with TRBD1 matching over 7 bases. V lost 6 bases and J lost 2; bases outside the gene matches: 10. Germline V gives CDR1 SGHVS, CDR2 FQNEAQ. The CDR3 runs to 15 residues. CDR3 nucleotides: TGTGCCAGCAGTAAAATCCCCCAGGGGGCCTACGAGCAGTACGTC. This gives the protein CASSKIPQGAYEQYV.

In this sample, this clone turned up a few times. The rearrangement joins TRBV5-1 to TRBJ1-2; 12 bases match TRBD1. V was clipped by 4 bases and J by 6 bases; unmatched bases: 10. The CDR3 has 16 residues. The V gene's germline CDR1 is SGHRS and CDR2 YFSETQ. CDR3 in DNA: TGCGCCAGCAGCAGGACCCCGGGACAGGGGGCGCATGGCTACACCTTC. Its protein product is CASSRTPGQGAHGYTF.

This clone was counted a single time. The rearrangement joins TRBV4-3 to TRBJ1-1; D uncertain. The ends were cut back, 0 bases at V and 3 bases at J, with 5 bases in the middle. Germline V gene lookup returns CDR1 LGHNA and CDR2 YSLEER. The CDR3 sequence is 13 residues long. CDR3 residues: CASSQEVYTEAFF. The CDR3 bases are TGCGCCAGCAGCCAAGAAGTGTACACTGAAGCTTTCTTT.

This clone was seen only once. The gene calls are TRBV9 and TRBJ2-3; the match to TRBD2 covers 8 bases. Trimming at V came to 3 bases and at J to 2 bases, leaving 8 bases not matched to a gene. This CDR3 comprises 16 residues. Germline V CDR1 and CDR2: SGDLS, YYNGEE. CDR3 nucleotide sequence: TGTGCCAGCAGCGCCCGACTAGCGTTCTACACAGATACGCAGTATTTT. This codes for CASSARLAFYTDTQYF.

The chain combines TRBV18 with TRBJ1-1; D is uncertain. The CDR3 has 11 residues. V was cut by 2 bases and J by 8 bases, with 6 bases left in between. CDR1 and CDR2 (germline): KGHSH, LQKENI. The CDR3 protein is CASSPAGEAFF. In DNA, the CDR3 is TGTGCCAGCTCACCAGCTGGGGAAGCTTTCTTT.

This chain links TRBV7-9 with TRBJ2-3; D is perhaps TRBD2 (6 bases). V gave up 1 base and J gave up 3 bases, with 17 bases separating them. The germline V gene encodes CDR1 SEHNR and CDR2 FQNEAQ (reference sequence). CDR3 length: 17 amino acids. The chain's CDR3 is CASSLVGWNSGTDTQYF. In nucleotides, the CDR3 is TGTGCCAGCAGCTTAGTCGGGTGGAATAGCGGAACAGATACGCAGTATTTT.

This chain joins TRBV30 and TRBJ1-2; 7 nucleotides match TRBD1. CDR3 size: 16 residues. The germline CDR1 and CDR2 sequences are GTSNPN and SVGIG (reference sequence). J lost 2 bases, V lost 4 bases, and 13 bases had no gene match. CDR3 bases: TGTGCCTGGAACAACCGCCCGGGACAGCAGAACTATGGCTACACCTTC. Encoded protein: CAWNNRPGQQNYGYTF.

The rearrangement links TRBV6-5 to TRBJ1-2; 7 bases agree with TRBD1. Germline CDR1 MNHEY, CDR2 SVGAGI. This CDR3 region has 16 residues. V lost 4 bases to trimming and J lost 1 base; unmatched junction nucleotides: 9. This CDR3 is CASSSFWGDSNYGYTF. CDR3 in DNA: TGTGCCAGCAGTTCTTTTTGGGGGGACAGTAACTATGGCTACACCTTC.

The chain combines TRBV19 with TRBJ2-5, with unresolved D. From germline, CDR1 is LNHDA and CDR2 SQIVND (reference sequence). The CDR3 is 15 residues long. V lost 4 bases and J 5 bases, leaving 17 bases between the germline ends. As DNA, the CDR3 is TGTGCCAGTAGTACCTCCCTCCACAGCCAGGAGACCCAGTACTTC. The encoded protein is CASSTSLHSQETQYF.

This clone was found once. V gene TRBV27 combines with J gene TRBJ2-7; TRBD1 or TRBD2 may be the D gene (5 bases each). Trimming took off 6 bases at V and 5 bases at J, with 11 bases between the two ends. Germline values: CDR1 MNHEY, CDR2 SMNVEV (reference sequence). This CDR3 is 12 amino acids long. The CDR3 protein is CASRGLGNEQYF. The CDR3 region has the DNA TGTGCCAGCAGGGGGCTCGGGAACGAGCAGTACTTC.

The rearrangement joins TRBV10-3 to TRBJ1-6; D might be TRBD1 (5 bases). The V gene's germline CDR1 is ENHRY and CDR2 SYGVKD. Trimming cost V 0 bases and J 9 bases, with 12 bases left between them. The CDR3 spans 15 residues. CDR3 nucleotides: TGTGCCATCAGTGAGTCGGAGGGGCCACCTTCACCCCTCCACTTT. Amino acids: CAISESEGPPSPLHF.

The genes are TRBV10-2 and TRBJ1-5; no clear D gene. Per germline, CDR1 WSHSY and CDR2 SAAADI. The CDR3 spans 13 residues. Trimming cost V 6 bases and J 4 bases, with 10 bases left between them. CDR3 DNA sequence: TGCGCCAGCAGCCGCAATGGAAATCAGCCCCAGCATTTT. It specifies CASSRNGNQPQHF.

This clone counts as medium-sized. This rearrangement joins TRBV27 to TRBJ1-5, with a tentative D call TRBD1 (5 bases). This CDR3 is built from 15 residues. The germline gives CDR1 MNHEY, CDR2 SMNVEV (reference sequence). The ends were cut back, 8 bases at V and 0 bases at J, with 14 bases in the middle. The CDR3 sequence: CASSAGVFSNQPQHF. The CDR3 region has the DNA TGTGCCAGCTCCGCGGGGGTTTTTAGCAATCAGCCCCAGCATTTT.

This clone appeared a single time. CDR3 bases: TGTGCCAGCAGCCCCCGGGGAGTCCAGAACACTGAAGCTTTCTTT. It codes for CASSPRGVQNTEAFF. The chain recombines TRBV28 with TRBJ1-1; D uncertain. Looked up from germline, CDR1 is MDHEN and CDR2 is SYDVKM. V was cut by 6 bases and J by 1 base, with 15 bases left in between. The CDR3 has 15 amino acids.

The V and J genes are TRBV2 and TRBJ1-2; TRBD1 matches 7 bases. Looked up from germline, CDR1 is SNHLY and CDR2 is FYNNEI. After removal of 6 bases from V and 3 bases from J, the junction contained 7 bases not matched to a gene. The CDR3 loop spans 14 amino acids. The CDR3 loop is CASSKGQYDYGYTF. Written as DNA, the CDR3 is TGTGCCAGCAGCAAGGGACAGTATGACTATGGCTACACCTTC. The whole variable domain, remainder taken from reference TRBV2 and TRBJ1-2, is EPEVTQTPSHQVTQMGQEVILRCVPISNHLYFYWYRQILGQKVEFLVSFYNNEISEKSEIFDDQFSVERPDGSNFTLKIRSTKLEDSAMYFCASSKGQYDYGYTFGSGTRLTVV.

This clone was recorded once. The gene calls are TRBV5-1 and TRBJ1-2; weak D call: TRBD1 (5 bases). This CDR3 region has 13 residues. V was cut by 5 bases and J by 4 bases, with 12 bases left in between. CDR1 SGHRS and CDR2 YFSETQ come from the germline V gene. The CDR3 sequence: CASRVDGGYGYTF. The CDR3 bases are TGCGCCAGCAGGGTTGATGGGGGCTATGGCTACACCTTC. The full variable domain, rest sourced from reference TRBV5-1 and TRBJ1-2, is KAGVTQTPRYLIKTRGQQVTLSCSPISGHRSVSWYQQTPGQGLQFLFEYFSETQRNKGNFPGRFSGRQFSNSRSEMNVSTLELGDSALYLCASRVDGGYGYTFGSGTRLTVV.